This record looks at one TCR beta chain sequence and its context. Its antigen is not identified. Its ends do not fully match the called genes, so a read error is possible. These data are taken from a study of tumor and adjacent non-tumor tissue in lung cancer. Study at large: Histology: about twelve adenocarcinoma, a couple of squamous cell carcinoma, 1 small cell lung cancer. On average, productive TCRbeta reads reached around 4 million per sample. Study results and limitations: Shorter survival was associated with higher TCR diversity in tumors. Significantly higher TCR diversity was found in tumor than normal lung.

Germline CDR1 reads DFQATT; CDR2 reads SNEGSKA (reference sequence). The CDR3 extends over 15 amino acids. A modified ARM-PCR protocol with three rounds of nested PCR amplified TCRbeta. Each CDR3 protein gets one entry after TCRdb re-called the multiplex PCR reads with MiXCR. The profile shows approximately 82,000 distinct CDR3 sequences, more than 65% of them singletons. No cell sorting was done before RNA was extracted from the tissue. This non-tumor lung sample came from over 3 cm beyond the tumor edge. The rearrangement uses TRBV20-1 and TRBJ2-1, with TRBD2 matching 9 bases. Sample: distant non-tumor lung tissue. This clonotype was obtained from a man aged 70 or older with non-small cell lung cancer. The CDR3 nucleotides are TGCAGTGCTAGAGATGTTAGCGGGAGTATATATGAACAGTTCTTC. Translated: CSARDVSGSIYEQFF.